This T cell receptor beta chain was sequenced in a study of identical twins. This clonotype was detected a few times. TCRdb re-called the 5' RACE reads through MiXCR, storing one row per CDR3 protein. The top ten hold roughly 1.6% of the sample, which has under 900,000 distinct CDR3 sequences, 12% seen once. V was pared by 6 bases and J by 6 bases, with 8 bases of the junction left unmatched. The CDR3 has 14 residues. The same sample was also used in a study of yellow fever vaccine responses in identical twins.

The source of this sequence is a woman aged 18-29 years in good health. Sample: PBMCs. The chain joins TRBV12-3 or TRBV12-4 to TRBJ2-3; 8 positions match TRBD1. The CDR3 reads CASSSDRVADTQYF. Written as DNA, the CDR3 is TGTGCCAGCAGCTCGGACAGGGTGGCTGATACGCAGTATTTT.